The rows below give T cell receptor beta chains drawn from one sample of a study of blood T cells in healthy people across ages. One entry per CDR3 protein, called by TCRdb with MiXCR from the 5' RACE reads. The table shows 1 million or so distinct CDR3 sequences, with around 27% occurring only once. The same sample was also used in a study of T cells of mothers and their children.

Sequencing was performed on blood. Source of these receptors: a girl aged 2 to 10 in good health. CDR3s include the opening cysteine and the closing phenylalanine or tryptophan. The D gene is left open where the match is weak. Only part of the rows carry a size: once, few, many, or a class if the clone is expanded.

J,D,size,V,CDR3,DNA
TRBJ2-1,TRBD2,many,TRBV29-1,CSVLLAGAYNEQFF,TGCAGCGTCCTTCTAGCGGGAGCCTACAATGAGCAGTTCTTC
TRBJ2-2,TRBD2,.,TRBV12-3/TRBV12-4,CASSLRTSGSTGELFF,TGTGCCAGCAGTTTAAGGACAAGCGGGAGCACCGGGGAGCTGTTTTTT
TRBJ2-7,.,many,TRBV4-1,CASSQDGYEQYF,TGCGCCAGCAGCCAAGATGGCTACGAGCAGTACTTC
TRBJ1-3,TRBD1,.,TRBV20-1,CSARDRGFSVSGNTIYF,TGCAGTGCTAGGGACAGGGGGTTCTCAGTTTCTGGAAACACCATATATTTT
TRBJ2-7,.,.,TRBV12-3/TRBV12-4,CASSFSEDSYEQYF,TGTGCCAGCAGTTTTTCAGAAGACTCCTACGAGCAGTACTTC
TRBJ2-7,TRBD1,.,TRBV7-2,CASGTGSVSYEQYF,TGTGCCTCCGGGACAGGGTCAGTATCCTACGAGCAGTACTTC
TRBJ1-1,.,.,TRBV9,CASSPEIMNTEAFF,TGTGCCAGCAGCCCCGAGATAATGAACACTGAAGCTTTCTTT
TRBJ2-7,.,many,TRBV7-2,CASSLHVGTTAYEQYF,TGTGCCAGCAGCTTACATGTCGGGACAACAGCCTACGAGCAGTACTTC
TRBJ1-1,.,.,TRBV12-3/TRBV12-4,CASRHDGEFSFF,TGTGCCAGCAGACATGACGGGGAGTTTTCTTTCTTT
TRBJ1-5,.,many,TRBV6-2/TRBV6-3,CASSLTRNQPQHF,TGTGCCAGCAGTTTAACGAGGAATCAGCCCCAGCATTTT
TRBJ2-7,TRBD1,few,TRBV29-1,CSVITGVEDEQYF,TGCAGCGTTATAACAGGGGTGGAAGACGAGCAGTACTTC
TRBJ2-7,.,.,TRBV25-1,CASSRALGASYEQYF,TGTGCCAGCAGCCGAGCACTGGGAGCCTCCTACGAGCAGTACTTC
TRBJ2-5,TRBD1,once,TRBV11-2,CASSQGDRGLETQYF,TGTGCCAGCAGCCAGGGGGACAGGGGGCTAGAGACCCAGTACTTC
TRBJ2-6,.,.,TRBV3-1,CASSQDRFGSGANVLTF,TGTGCCAGCAGCCAAGACCGGTTTGGCTCTGGGGCCAACGTCCTGACTTTC
TRBJ2-4,TRBD2,.,TRBV28,CASSYRGRLAGVMDGRNIQYF,TGTGCCAGCAGCTACCGAGGACGACTAGCGGGAGTGATGGACGGTAGAAACATTCAGTACTTC
TRBJ2-1,.,.,TRBV11-2,CASSPLTEEQFF,TGTGCCAGCAGCCCGTTGACGGAAGAGCAGTTCTTC
TRBJ1-2,.,few,TRBV6-5,CASSYPRGGYTF,TGTGCCAGCAGTTACCCTAGGGGTGGCTACACCTTC
TRBJ2-5,TRBD2,few,TRBV20-1,CSASRTSETQYF,TGCAGTGCTAGTAGGACTAGTGAGACCCAGTACTTC
TRBJ2-6,.,.,TRBV4-3,CASSQEMAAGANVLTF,TGCGCCAGCAGCCAAGAGATGGCGGCTGGGGCCAACGTCCTGACTTTC
TRBJ1-1,.,.,TRBV25-1,CASRSVGGGEAFF,TGTGCCAGTCGTAGCGTGGGGGGCGGTGAAGCTTTCTTT
TRBJ1-1,.,few,TRBV7-9,CASSSNYRFFEAFF,TGTGCCAGCAGCTCTAATTACAGGTTTTTTGAAGCTTTCTTT
TRBJ1-1,.,.,TRBV29-1,CSVLGATVNTEAFF,TGCAGCGTCTTAGGGGCGACAGTAAATACTGAAGCTTTCTTT
TRBJ2-7,.,few,TRBV20-1,CSAREVREQYF,TGCAGTGCTAGAGAGGTTCGAGAGCAGTACTTC
TRBJ2-5,TRBD1,many,TRBV4-3,CASSQDRGETQYF,TGTGCCAGCAGCCAGGACAGGGGAGAGACCCAGTACTTC
TRBJ2-3,TRBD2,.,TRBV15,CATSRPIDGTSVTDTQYF,TGTGCCACCAGCAGACCCATTGACGGGACTAGCGTCACAGATACGCAGTATTTT
TRBJ2-3,TRBD2,.,TRBV5-5,CASSFVWPSGSLGGTDTQYF,TGTGCCAGCAGCTTTGTCTGGCCTAGCGGGAGTCTTGGGGGCACAGATACGCAGTATTTT
TRBJ2-7,.,few,TRBV2,CASSEGTYEQYF,TGTGCCAGCAGCGAGGGGACCTACGAGCAGTACTTC
TRBJ1-2,.,.,TRBV4-2,CASSQDLAYTF,TGTGCCAGCAGCCAAGATTTGGCCTACACCTTC
TRBJ2-1,TRBD2,few,TRBV7-9,CASSSGLVYEQFF,TGTGCCAGCAGCTCGGGACTAGTTTATGAGCAGTTCTTC
TRBJ2-5,.,few,TRBV2,CAIKKRVSETQYF,TGTGCCATCAAAAAGAGGGTGTCGGAGACCCAGTACTTC
TRBJ1-2,.,.,TRBV29-1,CSVLPRQALVNGYTF,TGCAGCGTGCTACCAAGACAGGCCCTGGTGAATGGCTACACCTTC
TRBJ1-4,.,.,TRBV7-2,CASSLRGLEGEKLFF,TGTGCCAGCAGCCTACGGGGCCTCGAGGGGGAAAAACTGTTTTTT
TRBJ2-7,TRBD1,.,TRBV29-1,CSVRTGSGEQYF,TGCAGCGTTCGGACAGGGTCGGGCGAGCAGTACTTC
TRBJ2-1,TRBD2,.,TRBV9,CASSVGTLISGAESSYNEQFF,TGTGCCAGCAGCGTGGGTACCCTTATTAGCGGGGCGGAGAGCTCCTACAATGAGCAGTTCTTC
TRBJ2-3,.,.,TRBV5-1,CASSVGVTSTDTQYF,TGCGCCAGCAGCGTGGGAGTTACTAGCACAGATACGCAGTATTTT
TRBJ2-1,TRBD2,.,TRBV7-9,CASSSREVLEQFF,TGTGCCAGCAGCTCCCGGGAGGTGTTAGAGCAGTTCTTC
TRBJ2-1,.,.,TRBV7-2,CASSFLDPEQFF,TGTGCCAGCAGCTTTCTTGACCCTGAGCAGTTCTTC
TRBJ1-5,.,.,TRBV28,CASSLFAGSGNQPQHF,TGTGCCAGCAGTTTATTTGCGGGTAGCGGCAATCAGCCCCAGCATTTT
TRBJ2-7,.,once,TRBV12-3/TRBV12-4,CASSTDSDAYEQYF,TGTGCCAGCAGTACGGACAGTGACGCCTACGAGCAGTACTTC
TRBJ1-2,.,few,TRBV12-3/TRBV12-4,CASRSPGMGGYTF,TGTGCCAGCCGTAGCCCAGGTATGGGCGGCTACACCTTC
TRBJ2-7,.,.,TRBV5-1,CASSSRSTLLGGDEQYF,TGCGCCAGCAGCTCCCGATCCACCTTACTAGGAGGGGACGAGCAGTACTTC
TRBJ1-2,.,.,TRBV20-1,CSAYGGNYGYAF,TGCAGTGCATATGGGGGGAACTATGGCTACGCCTTC
TRBJ2-1,.,few,TRBV29-1,CSVEFHSYNEQFF,TGCAGCGTTGAATTCCACTCCTACAATGAGCAGTTCTTC
TRBJ2-7,TRBD1,.,TRBV11-2,CASSGGTGSEQYF,TGTGCCAGCAGCGGGGGGACAGGGAGCGAGCAGTACTTC
TRBJ1-1,.,.,TRBV4-3,CASSQGRTAGVEAFF,TGCGCCAGCAGCCAAGGTCGAACGGCAGGGGTTGAAGCTTTCTTT
TRBJ2-7,.,few,TRBV7-9,CASSWEYVPYEQYF,TGTGCCAGCAGCTGGGAATACGTCCCTTACGAGCAGTACTTC